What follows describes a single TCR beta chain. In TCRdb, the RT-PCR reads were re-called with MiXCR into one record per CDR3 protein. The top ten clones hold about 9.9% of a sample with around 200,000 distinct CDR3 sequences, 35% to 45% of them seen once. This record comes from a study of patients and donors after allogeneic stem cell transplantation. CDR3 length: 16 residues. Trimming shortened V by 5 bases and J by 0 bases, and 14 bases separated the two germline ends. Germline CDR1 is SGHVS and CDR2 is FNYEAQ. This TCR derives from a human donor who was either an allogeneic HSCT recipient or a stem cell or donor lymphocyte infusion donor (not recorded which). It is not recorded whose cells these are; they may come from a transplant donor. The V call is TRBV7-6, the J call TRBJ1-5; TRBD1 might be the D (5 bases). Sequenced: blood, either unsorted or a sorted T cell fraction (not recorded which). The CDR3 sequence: CASSPGGWGSNQPQHF. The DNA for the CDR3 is TGTGCCAGCAGCCCCGGGGGTTGGGGTAGCAATCAGCCCCAGCATTTT.